The present T cell receptor beta chain was sequenced within a study of CD8 T cells in Susac syndrome. About the study: Of the sequenced Susac syndrome patients, six had active disease and fewer than ten were in remission.

With random hexamers, 0.5 to 1 ug RNA was reverse transcribed. In TCRdb, the immunoSEQ multiplex PCR reads were re-called with MiXCR into one record per CDR3 protein. The top ten hold 0.45% of the sample, which has fewer than 90,000 distinct CDR3 sequences, under 95% seen once. As judged by recently defined diagnostic criteria, patients with Susac syndrome had definite or probable disease. Both CD4+ and CD8+ T cells were negatively isolated, and TEMRA cells underwent FACS enrichment. The CDR3 length is 14 residues. Germline V CDR1 and CDR2: LNHDA, SQIVND (reference sequence). With 6 bases removed from V and 3 bases from J, the gap between germline ends came to 14 bases. Overall study findings and caveats: Detection of Susac-specific public clones gave approximately 16 in total CD8+ repertoires and roughly 5 in CD8+ TEMRA repertoires.

A remark on this clonotype: Antigen unknown.

The TCR comes from a human donor with Susac syndrome. The V call is TRBV19, the J call TRBJ1-1, with a tentative D call TRBD1 (6 bases). The source material was CD8+ T cells from PBMCs. The chain's CDR3 is CASRPLEGDTEAFF. In DNA form, the CDR3 reads TGTGCCAGTAGACCCCTCGAGGGGGACACTGAAGCTTTCTTT.